This TCR beta chain was documented in a study of blood T cell repertoires in COVID-19. Across the whole study: Donors in the United States, Italy and Spain gave samples during acute or convalescent COVID-19.

CDR3 length: 14 amino acids. V shed 7 bases and J 2 bases; nucleotides not matched to a gene: 6. In germline, CDR1 is SGHVS, CDR2 FQNEAQ. The table came from immunoSEQ multiplex PCR; TCRdb's copy has only in-frame clones and leaves some out. Here the sample spans fewer than 350,000 clones, 90% being singletons. This rearrangement joins TRBV7-8 to TRBJ2-5; TRBD2 matches at 8 bases. This TCR was recovered from a young woman with acute COVID-19. The sequencing sample was made of PBMCs or T cells enriched from blood (not recorded which). The CDR3 here is CASIPGTSQETQYF. The CDR3, as DNA: TGTGCCAGCATCCCTGGGACTAGTCAAGAGACCCAGTACTTC.